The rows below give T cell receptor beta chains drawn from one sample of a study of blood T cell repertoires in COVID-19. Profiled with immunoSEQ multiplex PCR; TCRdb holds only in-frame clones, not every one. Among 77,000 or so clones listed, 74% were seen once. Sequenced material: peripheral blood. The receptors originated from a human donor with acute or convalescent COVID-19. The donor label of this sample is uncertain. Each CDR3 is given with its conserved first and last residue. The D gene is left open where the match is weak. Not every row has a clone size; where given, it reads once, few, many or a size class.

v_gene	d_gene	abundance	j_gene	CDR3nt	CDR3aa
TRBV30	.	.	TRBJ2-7	TGTGCCTGGAGTGTACGGTCCTACGAGCAGTACTTC	CAWSVRSYEQYF
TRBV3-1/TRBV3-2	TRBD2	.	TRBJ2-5	TGTGCCAGCAGCCAAGGTCTGACTAGCGGGGGGGCGGAGACCCAGTACTTC	CASSQGLTSGGAETQYF
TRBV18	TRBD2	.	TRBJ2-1	TGTGCCAGCTCACCTGGACTAGCGGGGGCCAGCTCCTACAATGAGCAGTTCTTC	CASSPGLAGASSYNEQFF
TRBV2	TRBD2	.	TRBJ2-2	TGTGCCAGCCGTGGTAGCGGGAGGTACACCGGGGAGCTGTTTTTT	CASRGSGRYTGELFF
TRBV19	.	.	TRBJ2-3	TGTGCCAGTAGTATTGCAAGGGGGTGGAAAAGAGATACGCAGTATTTT	CASSIARGWKRDTQYF
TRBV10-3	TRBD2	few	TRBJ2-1	TGTGCCATCAGTGAGACCGGGACTACTCAGTTCTTC	CAISETGTTQFF
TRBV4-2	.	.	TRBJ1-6	TGTGCCAGCAGCCAAGAGGAGGATTCACCCCTCCACTTT	CASSQEEDSPLHF
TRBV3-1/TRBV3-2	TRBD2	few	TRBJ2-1	TGTGCCAGCAGCCCCAGGCTCCGGACTAGCGGTTCCTACAATGAGCAGTTCTTC	CASSPRLRTSGSYNEQFF
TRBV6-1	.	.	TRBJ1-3	TGTGCCAGCAGTGAAGCCCCCGGAGGAGCTGGAAACACCATATATTTT	CASSEAPGGAGNTIYF
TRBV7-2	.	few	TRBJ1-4	TGTGCCAGCAGCGTTTCGGGACTGACAAATGAAAAACTGTTTTTT	CASSVSGLTNEKLFF
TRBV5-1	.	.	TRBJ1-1	TGCGCCAGCAGAGGGGGAAACGTTGAAGCTTTCTTT	CASRGGNVEAFF
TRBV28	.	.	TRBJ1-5	TGTGCCGGGATGGGAGGAGATAGCAATCAGCCCCAGCATTTT	CAGMGGDSNQPQHF
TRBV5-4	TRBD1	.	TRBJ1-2	TGTGCCAGCAGAATTATCGACAGGGACTACACCTTC	CASRIIDRDYTF
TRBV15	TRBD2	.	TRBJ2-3	TGTGCCACCTCAGGGCTAGCGGGGGGGACCACAGATACGCAGTATTTT	CATSGLAGGTTDTQYF
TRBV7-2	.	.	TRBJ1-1	TGTGCCAGCATCATAGGACGGGGTCAAACTGAAGCTTTCTTT	CASIIGRGQTEAFF
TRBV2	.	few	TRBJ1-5	TGTGCCAGCGCACAAGACAATCAGCCCCAGCATTTT	CASAQDNQPQHF
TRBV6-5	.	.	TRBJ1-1	TGTGCCAGCGGTAGGACTAACACTGAAGCTTTCTTT	CASGRTNTEAFF
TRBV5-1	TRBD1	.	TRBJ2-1	TGCGCCAGCAGTTCGGGACAGGGGTTCGTACGCGAGCAGTTCTTC	CASSSGQGFVREQFF
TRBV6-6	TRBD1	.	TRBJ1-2	TGTGCCAGCAGTTATAAGGGACAGGGAGACGGCTACACCTTC	CASSYKGQGDGYTF
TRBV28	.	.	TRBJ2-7	TGTGCCAGCAGTTTATGGGGCCGGACAGCTAACGAGCAGTACTTC	CASSLWGRTANEQYF
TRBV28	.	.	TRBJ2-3	TGTGCCACCCAGGCCGATTCACAGGATACGCAGTATTTT	CATQADSQDTQYF
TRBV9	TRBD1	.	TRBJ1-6	TGTGCCAGCAGCCTTTCCGGGACAGGGGCTTCACCCCTCCACTTT	CASSLSGTGASPLHF